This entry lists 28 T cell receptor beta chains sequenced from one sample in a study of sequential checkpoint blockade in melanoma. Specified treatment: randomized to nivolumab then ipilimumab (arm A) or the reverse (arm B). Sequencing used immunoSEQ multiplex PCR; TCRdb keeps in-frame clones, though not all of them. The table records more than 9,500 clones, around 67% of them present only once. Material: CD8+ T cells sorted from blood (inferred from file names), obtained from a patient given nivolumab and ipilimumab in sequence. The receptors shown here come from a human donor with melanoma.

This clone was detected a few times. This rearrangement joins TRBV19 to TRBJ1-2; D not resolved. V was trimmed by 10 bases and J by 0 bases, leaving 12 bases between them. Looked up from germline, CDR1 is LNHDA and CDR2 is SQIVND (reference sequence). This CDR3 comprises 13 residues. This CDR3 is CATSLGSNYGYTF. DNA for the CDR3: TGTGCCACTTCACTAGGGTCTAACTATGGCTACACCTTC.

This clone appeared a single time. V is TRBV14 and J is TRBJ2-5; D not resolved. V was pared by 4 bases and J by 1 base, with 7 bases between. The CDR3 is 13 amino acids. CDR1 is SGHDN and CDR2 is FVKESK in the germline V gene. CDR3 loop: CASSPRRQETQYF. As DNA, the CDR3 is TGTGCCAGCAGCCCGAGGCGCCAAGAGACCCAGTACTTC.

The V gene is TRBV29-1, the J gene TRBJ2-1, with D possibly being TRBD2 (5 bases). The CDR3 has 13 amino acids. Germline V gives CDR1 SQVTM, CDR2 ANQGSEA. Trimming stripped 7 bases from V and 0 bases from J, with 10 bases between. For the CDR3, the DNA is TGCAGCGGCGTGGGGAGCTCCTACAATGAGCAGTTCTTC. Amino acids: CSGVGSSYNEQFF.

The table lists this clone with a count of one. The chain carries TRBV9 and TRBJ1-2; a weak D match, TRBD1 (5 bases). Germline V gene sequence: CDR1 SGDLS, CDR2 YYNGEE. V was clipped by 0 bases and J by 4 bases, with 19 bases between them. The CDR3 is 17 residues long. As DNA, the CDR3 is TGTGCCAGCAGCGTAGCTGGGAGGGGAGCTATCCCCTATGGCTACACCTTC. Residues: CASSVAGRGAIPYGYTF. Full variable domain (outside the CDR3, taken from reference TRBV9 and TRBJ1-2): DSGVTQTPKHLITATGQRVTLRCSPRSGDLSVYWYQQSLDQGLQFLIQYYNGEERAKGNILERFSAQQFPDLHSELNLSSLELGDSALYFCASSVAGRGAIPYGYTFGSGTRLTVV.

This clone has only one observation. CDR3 nucleotides: TGTGCCAGTAGCCGGAGCCACGGGGGCTATGGCTACACCTTC. It codes for CASSRSHGGYGYTF. This sequence joins TRBV19 and TRBJ1-2; possibly TRBD1 for D (5 bases). CDR3 size: 14 residues. CDR1 and CDR2 from the germline V gene are LNHDA and SQIVND (reference sequence). The ends were cut back, 6 bases at V and 4 bases at J, with 15 bases in the middle.

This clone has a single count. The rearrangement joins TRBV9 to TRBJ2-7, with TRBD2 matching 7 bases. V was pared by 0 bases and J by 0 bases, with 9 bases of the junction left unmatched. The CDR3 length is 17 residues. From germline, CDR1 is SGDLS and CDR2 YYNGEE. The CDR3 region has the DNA TGTGCCAGCAGCGTAGTAGGGCGGGGGAAAGTCTCCTACGAGCAGTACTTC. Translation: CASSVVGRGKVSYEQYF.

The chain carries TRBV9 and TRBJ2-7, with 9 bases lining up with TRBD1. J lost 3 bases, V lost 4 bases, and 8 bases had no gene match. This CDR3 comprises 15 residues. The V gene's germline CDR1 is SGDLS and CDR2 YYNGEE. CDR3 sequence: CASSSSGTGSYEQYF. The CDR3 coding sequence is TGTGCCAGCAGCTCCTCCGGGACAGGGAGCTACGAGCAGTACTTC.

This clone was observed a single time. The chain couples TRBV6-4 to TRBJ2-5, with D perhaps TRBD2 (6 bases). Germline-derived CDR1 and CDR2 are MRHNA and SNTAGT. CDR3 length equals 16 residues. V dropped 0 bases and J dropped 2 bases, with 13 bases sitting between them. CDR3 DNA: TGTGCCAGCAGTGACTCACCGGGAGAAGGTCAAGAGACCCAGTACTTC. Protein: CASSDSPGEGQETQYF.

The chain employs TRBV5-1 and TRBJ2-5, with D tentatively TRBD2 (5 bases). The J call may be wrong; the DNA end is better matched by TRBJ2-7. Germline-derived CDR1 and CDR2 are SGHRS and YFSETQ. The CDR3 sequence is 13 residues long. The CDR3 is CASSGGQTVEQYF. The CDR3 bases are TGCGCCAGCTCGGGCGGGCAGACGGTCGAGCAGTACTTC.

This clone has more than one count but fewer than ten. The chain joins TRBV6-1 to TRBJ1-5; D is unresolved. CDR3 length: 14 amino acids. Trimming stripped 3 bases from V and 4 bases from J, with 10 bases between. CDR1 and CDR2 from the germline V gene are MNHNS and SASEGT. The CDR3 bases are TGTGCCAGCAGTGAGAGGGAGGAAAATCAGCCCCAGCATTTT. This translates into CASSEREENQPQHF.

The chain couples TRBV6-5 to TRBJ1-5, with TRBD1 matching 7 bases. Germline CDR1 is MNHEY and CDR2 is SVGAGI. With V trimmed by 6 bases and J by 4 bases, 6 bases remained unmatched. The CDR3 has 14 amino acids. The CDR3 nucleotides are TGTGCCAGCAGCCCTAACAGGGGAAATCAGCCCCAGCATTTT. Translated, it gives CASSPNRGNQPQHF.

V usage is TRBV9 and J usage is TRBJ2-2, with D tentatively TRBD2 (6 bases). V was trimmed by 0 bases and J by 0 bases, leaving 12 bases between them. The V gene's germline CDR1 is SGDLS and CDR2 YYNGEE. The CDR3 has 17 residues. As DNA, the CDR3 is TGTGCCAGCAGCGTAGTCATAGCGGAGCCGAACACCGGGGAGCTGTTTTTT. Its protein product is CASSVVIAEPNTGELFF.

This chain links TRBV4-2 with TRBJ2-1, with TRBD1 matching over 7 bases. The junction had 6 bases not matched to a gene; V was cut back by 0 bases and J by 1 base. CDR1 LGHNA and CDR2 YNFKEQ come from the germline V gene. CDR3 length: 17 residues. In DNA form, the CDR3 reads TGTGCCAGCAGCCAAGACGGGGACAGCCGATCCTACAATGAGCAGTTCTTC. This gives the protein CASSQDGDSRSYNEQFF.

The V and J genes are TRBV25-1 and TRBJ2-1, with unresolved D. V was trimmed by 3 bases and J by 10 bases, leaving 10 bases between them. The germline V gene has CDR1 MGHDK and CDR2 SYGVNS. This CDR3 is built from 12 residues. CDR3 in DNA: TGTGCCAGCAGTGACCCACCGCGGGAGCAGTTCTTC. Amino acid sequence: CASSDPPREQFF.

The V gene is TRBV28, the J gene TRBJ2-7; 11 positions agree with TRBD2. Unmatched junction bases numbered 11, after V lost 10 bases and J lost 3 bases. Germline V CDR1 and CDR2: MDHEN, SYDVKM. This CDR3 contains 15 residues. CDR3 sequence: CATNSGTSGLYEQYF. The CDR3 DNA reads TGTGCCACTAATTCCGGGACTAGCGGTCTCTACGAGCAGTACTTC.

The DNA for the CDR3 is TGTGCCAGCAGCTCACAGGGGGACACCGGGGAGCTGTTTTTT. Residues: CASSSQGDTGELFF. The rearrangement uses TRBV7-9 and TRBJ2-2, with 8 bases lining up with TRBD1. Germline CDR1 is SEHNR and CDR2 is FQNEAQ (reference sequence). J was trimmed by 3 bases and V by 4 bases; bases with no gene match: 1. This CDR3 comprises 14 residues.

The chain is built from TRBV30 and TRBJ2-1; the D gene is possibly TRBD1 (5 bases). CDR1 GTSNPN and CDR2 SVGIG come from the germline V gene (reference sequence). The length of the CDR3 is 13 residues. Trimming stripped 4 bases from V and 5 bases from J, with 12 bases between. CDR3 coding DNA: TGTGCCTGGACCGGTGGGGCGGACAATGAGCAGTTCTTC. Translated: CAWTGGADNEQFF.

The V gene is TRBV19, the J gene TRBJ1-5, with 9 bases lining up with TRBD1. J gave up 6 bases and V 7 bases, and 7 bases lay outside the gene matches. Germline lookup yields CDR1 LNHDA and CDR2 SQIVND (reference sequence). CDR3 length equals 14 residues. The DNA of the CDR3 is TGTGCCAGTAACTCACAGGGGGCCTTTCAGCCCCAGCATTTT. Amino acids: CASNSQGAFQPQHF. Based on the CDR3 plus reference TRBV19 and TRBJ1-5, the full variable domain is DGGITQSPKYLFRKEGQNVTLSCEQNLNHDAMYWYRQDPGQGLRLIYYSQIVNDFQKGDIAEGYSVSREKKESFPLTVTSAQKNPTAFYLCASNSQGAFQPQHFGDGTRLSIL.

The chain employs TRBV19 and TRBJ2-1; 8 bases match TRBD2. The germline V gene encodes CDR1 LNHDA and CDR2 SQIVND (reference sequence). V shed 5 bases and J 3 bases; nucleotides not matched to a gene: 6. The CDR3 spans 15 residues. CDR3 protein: CASSLGGARYNEQFF. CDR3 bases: TGTGCCAGTAGTCTCGGGGGGGCCCGCTACAATGAGCAGTTCTTC.

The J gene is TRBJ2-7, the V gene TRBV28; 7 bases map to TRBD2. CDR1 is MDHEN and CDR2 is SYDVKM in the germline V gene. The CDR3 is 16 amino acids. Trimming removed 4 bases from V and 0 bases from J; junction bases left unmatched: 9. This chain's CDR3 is CASSSLGGSGSYEQYF. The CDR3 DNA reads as TGTGCCAGCAGTTCCCTGGGAGGGAGCGGCTCCTACGAGCAGTACTTC.

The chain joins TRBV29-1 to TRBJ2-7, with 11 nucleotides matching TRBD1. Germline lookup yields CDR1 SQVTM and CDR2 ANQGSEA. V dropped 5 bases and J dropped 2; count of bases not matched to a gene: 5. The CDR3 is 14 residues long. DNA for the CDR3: TGCAGCGTTTTTGGGACAGGGGGGGCCTACGAGCAGTACTTC. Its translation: CSVFGTGGAYEQYF.

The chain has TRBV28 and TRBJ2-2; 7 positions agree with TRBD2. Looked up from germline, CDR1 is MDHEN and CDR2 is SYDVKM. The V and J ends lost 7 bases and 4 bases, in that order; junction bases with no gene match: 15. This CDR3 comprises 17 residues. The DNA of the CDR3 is TGTGCCAGCACCCTTCTCCGGTGGGAGGGAGCCACCGGGGAGCTGTTTTTT. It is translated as CASTLLRWEGATGELFF.

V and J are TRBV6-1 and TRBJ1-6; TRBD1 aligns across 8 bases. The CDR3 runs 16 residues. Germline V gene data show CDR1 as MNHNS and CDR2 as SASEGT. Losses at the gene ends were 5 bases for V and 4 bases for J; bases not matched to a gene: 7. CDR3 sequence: CASSQGTGSYNSPLHF. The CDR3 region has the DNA TGTGCCAGCAGTCAAGGGACAGGCAGTTATAATTCACCCCTCCACTTT.

The CDR3 region is CASSQWGQGGSEQYF. In DNA, the CDR3 is TGTGCCAGCAGTCAATGGGGACAGGGGGGGTCCGAGCAGTACTTC. The gene calls are TRBV25-1 and TRBJ2-7; TRBD1 matches at 11 bases. CDR1 is MGHDK and CDR2 is SYGVNS in the germline V gene. The CDR3 is made up of 15 amino acids. The J segment lost 6 bases and the V segment lost 5 bases, leaving 9 bases of the junction unmatched.

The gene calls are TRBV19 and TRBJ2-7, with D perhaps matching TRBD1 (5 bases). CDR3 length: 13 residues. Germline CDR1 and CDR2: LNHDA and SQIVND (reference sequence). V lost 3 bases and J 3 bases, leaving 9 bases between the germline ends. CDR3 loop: CASSMGPDYEQYF. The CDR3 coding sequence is TGTGCCAGTAGTATGGGGCCAGACTACGAGCAGTACTTC.

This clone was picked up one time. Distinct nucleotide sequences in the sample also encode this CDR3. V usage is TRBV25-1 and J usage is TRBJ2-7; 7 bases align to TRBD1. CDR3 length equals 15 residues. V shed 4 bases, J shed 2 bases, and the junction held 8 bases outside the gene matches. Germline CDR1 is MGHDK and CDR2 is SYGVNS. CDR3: CASSGTGEPPYEQYF. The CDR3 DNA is TGTGCCAGCAGTGGAACAGGGGAGCCTCCCTACGAGCAGTACTTC.

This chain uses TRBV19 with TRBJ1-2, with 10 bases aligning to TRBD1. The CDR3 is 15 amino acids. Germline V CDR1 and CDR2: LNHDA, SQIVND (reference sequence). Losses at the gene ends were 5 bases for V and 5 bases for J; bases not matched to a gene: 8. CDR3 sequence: CASSSRQGQGYGYTF. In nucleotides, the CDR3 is TGTGCCAGTAGTTCCCGCCAGGGACAGGGGTATGGCTACACCTTC.

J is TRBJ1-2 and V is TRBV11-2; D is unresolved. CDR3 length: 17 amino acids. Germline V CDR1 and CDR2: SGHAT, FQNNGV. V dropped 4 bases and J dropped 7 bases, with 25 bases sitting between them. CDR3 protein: CASSSLVEDGGSGGYTF. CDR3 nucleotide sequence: TGTGCCAGCAGCTCATTGGTAGAGGATGGAGGGAGTGGTGGCTACACCTTC.